Listed here are 18 T cell receptor beta chains from one sample, sequenced in a study of cytomegalovirus exposure and HLA in healthy donors. Vbeta (60) and Jbeta (13) primers were used in the PCR. Generated by immunoSEQ multiplex PCR, the TCRdb table keeps only in-frame clones and is missing some. The sample shows roughly 130,000 clones, 80% of them seen only once. Sequencing was performed on PBMCs. These receptors all stem from a male donor in good health and CMV-seronegative.

In the case of this clone: The sample carries other DNA sequences with the same CDR3. The V call is TRBV5-5, the J call TRBJ2-7, with unresolved D. CDR3 size: 13 residues. Germline V gene sequence: CDR1 SGHKS, CDR2 YYEKEE (reference sequence). Trimming left V 4 bases short and J 4 bases short, with 12 bases between. CDR3 sequence reads: CASSPPSVYEQYF. The CDR3 DNA sequence: TGTGCCAGCAGCCCTCCCTCGGTGTACGAGCAGTACTTC. The whole variable domain, remainder taken from reference TRBV5-5 and TRBJ2-7, is DAGVTQSPTHLIKTRGQQVTLRCSPISGHKSVSWYQQVLGQGPQFIFQYYEKEERGRGNFPDRFSARQFPNYSSELNVNALLLGDSALYLCASSPPSVYEQYFGPGTRLTVT.

J is TRBJ2-7 and V is TRBV7-9; D call uncertain. This CDR3 has 15 amino acids. V lost 1 base and J 2 bases, leaving 12 bases between the germline ends. Germline CDR1 is SEHNR and CDR2 is FQNEAQ (reference sequence). This CDR3 reads CASSLGYDSPYEQYF. The CDR3 nucleotides are TGTGCCAGCAGCTTAGGCTATGATTCGCCCTACGAGCAGTACTTC.

The chain joins TRBV30 to TRBJ2-1, with D maybe TRBD1 (6 bases). The V gene's germline CDR1 is GTSNPN and CDR2 SVGIG (reference sequence). The CDR3 is 13 amino acids. V gave up 1 base and J gave up 5 bases, with 9 bases separating them. Here the CDR3 reads CAWSDGQNNEQFF. The CDR3, as DNA: TGTGCCTGGAGTGATGGACAGAACAATGAGCAGTTCTTC. Combining the CDR3 with reference TRBV30 and TRBJ2-1 gives the whole variable domain SQTIHQWPATLVQPVGSPLSLECTVEGTSNPNLYWYRQAAGRGLQLLFYSVGIGQISSEVPQNLSASRPQDRQFILSSKKLLLSDSGFYLCAWSDGQNNEQFFGPGTRLTVL.

This clone was recorded once. V and J are TRBV14 and TRBJ1-1; D gene ambiguous. The CDR3 has 14 amino acids. Trimming stripped 0 bases from V and 1 base from J, with 6 bases between. The germline gives CDR1 SGHDN, CDR2 FVKESK. For the CDR3, the DNA is TGTGCCAGCAGCCAAGATCGCGGGAACACTGAAGCTTTCTTT. The encoded protein is CASSQDRGNTEAFF.

This chain joins TRBV5-1 and TRBJ2-2, with 10 bases fitting TRBD2. Trimming removed 4 bases from V and 2 bases from J; junction bases left unmatched: 5. Germline CDR1 reads SGHRS; CDR2 reads YFSETQ. This CDR3 contains 16 residues. DNA of the CDR3: TGCGCCAGCAGCGTCTTAGCGGGGGGCAACACCGGGGAGCTGTTTTTT. Residues: CASSVLAGGNTGELFF.

J is TRBJ2-3 and V is TRBV5-1, with 10 bases aligning to TRBD2. The V gene end was trimmed by 4 bases and the J gene end by 1 base; junction bases not matched to a gene: 6. CDR3 size: 16 residues. Germline V CDR1 and CDR2: SGHRS, YFSETQ. The CDR3 nucleotides read TGCGCCAGCAGCCTACCCCTAGCGGGGGGCACAGATACGCAGTATTTT. As protein: CASSLPLAGGTDTQYF.

The rearrangement uses TRBV27 and TRBJ2-7; 8 nucleotides agree with TRBD2. With 7 bases clipped from V and 6 bases from J, the junction kept 11 bases outside the gene matches. The CDR3 has 14 amino acids. Germline V gene data show CDR1 as MNHEY and CDR2 as SMNVEV (reference sequence). DNA for the CDR3: TGTGCCAGCAACTCCCCCGGGGGGGCTGCCGAGCAGTACTTC. This gives the protein CASNSPGGAAEQYF.

Here the CDR3 reads CASSPSPGAQHF. The CDR3 DNA is TGTGCCAGCAGTCCTAGTCCGGGGGCCCAGCATTTT. The chain carries TRBV27 and TRBJ1-5; D might be TRBD1 (5 bases). The CDR3 has 12 amino acids. The ends were cut back, 5 bases at V and 11 bases at J, with 13 bases in the middle. Germline CDR1 reads MNHEY; CDR2 reads SMNVEV (reference sequence).

The chain recombines TRBV9 with TRBJ2-1; TRBD2 aligns across 10 bases. After removal of 1 base from V and 7 bases from J, the junction contained 5 bases not matched to a gene. Germline CDR1 is SGDLS and CDR2 is YYNGEE. The CDR3 covers 15 residues. CDR3 in DNA: TGTGCCAGCAGCGTACAAGCGGGGGGGCTTAATGAGCAGTTCTTC. This codes for CASSVQAGGLNEQFF.

A remark on this clone: Other DNA sequences in the sample encode the same CDR3. The rearrangement joins TRBV7-2 to TRBJ2-1; 11 bases agree with TRBD2. CDR3 size: 16 residues. Losses at the gene ends were 1 base for V and 2 bases for J; bases not matched to a gene: 1. Germline V CDR1 and CDR2: SGHTA, FQGNSA. For the CDR3, the DNA is TGTGCCAGCAGCTTAGGGACTAGCGGGCCCTACAATGAGCAGTTCTTC. This translates into CASSLGTSGPYNEQFF.

The chain is built from TRBV21-1 and TRBJ2-5; the table's D call, TRBD1, was not checked against the DNA. TRBV21-1 is reported as a pseudogene. The CDR3 runs to 15 residues. The CDR3 DNA sequence: TGTGCCAGCAGCAAACGGGGACAGGGCCAAGAGACCCAGTACTTC. Protein sequence: CASSKRGQGQETQYF.

The chain carries TRBV7-2 and TRBJ1-1, with TRBD1 matching 8 bases. This CDR3 comprises 16 residues. V gave up 1 base and J gave up 2 bases; unmatched junction bases: 6. The germline V gene has CDR1 SGHTA and CDR2 FQGNSA. CDR3 DNA: TGTGCCAGCAGCTTAGAACCTGGGACAGGAAACACTGAAGCTTTCTTT. This codes for CASSLEPGTGNTEAFF.

The chain recombines TRBV19 with TRBJ1-2, with D perhaps TRBD1 (5 bases). Trimming pared 7 bases from V and 5 bases from J, leaving 17 bases between. In germline, CDR1 is LNHDA, CDR2 SQIVND (reference sequence). This CDR3 spans 14 amino acids. CDR3 protein: CASMVGAYSYGYTF. The CDR3, as DNA: TGTGCCAGTATGGTAGGGGCGTATTCATATGGCTACACCTTC.

The chain uses TRBV4-2 and TRBJ2-7; 10 bases match TRBD2. Germline-derived CDR1 and CDR2 are LGHNA and YNFKEQ. This CDR3 is 15 amino acids long. Trimming cost V 3 bases and J 4 bases; bases outside gene matches: 6. The CDR3 DNA follows: TGTGCCAGCAGCCAGGCTAGCGGGAGCGGGTACGAGCAGTACTTC. Translation: CASSQASGSGYEQYF.

The chain joins TRBV6-1 to TRBJ2-7, with TRBD1 identical over 9 bases. Unmatched junction bases numbered 9, after V lost 6 bases and J lost 3 bases. Germline CDR1 is MNHNS and CDR2 is SASEGT. The length of the CDR3 is 15 residues. The CDR3 region is CASRVGTGGYYEQYF. DNA for the CDR3: TGTGCCAGCAGGGTGGGCACAGGGGGCTACTACGAGCAGTACTTC.

As for this clone: An end of the junction differs from the germline gene, which may be a read error. This CDR3 is CSSSPQAGGRGEKLFF. CDR3 bases: TGTTCCAGCAGCCCGCAGGCAGGGGGACGGGGTGAAAAACTGTTTTTT. The chain joins TRBV7-9 to TRBJ1-4, with TRBD1 matching over 7 bases. The CDR3 extends over 16 amino acids. Germline CDR1 reads SEHNR; CDR2 reads FQNEAQ (reference sequence).

The chain uses TRBV7-9 and TRBJ2-4, with 14 bases fitting TRBD2. From germline, CDR1 is SEHNR and CDR2 FQNEAQ (reference sequence). The CDR3 is made up of 15 amino acids. Germline trimming cut 6 bases from V and 4 bases from J; bases unmatched to any gene: 2. Written as DNA, the CDR3 is TGTGCCAGCAGAGGACTAGCGGGAGGAAAAAACATTCAGTACTTC. Translation gives CASRGLAGGKNIQYF. The whole variable domain, remainder taken from reference TRBV7-9 and TRBJ2-4, is DTGVSQNPRHKITKRGQNVTFRCDPISEHNRLYWYRQTLGQGPEFLTYFQNEAQLEKSRLLSDRFSAERPKGSFSTLEIQRTEQGDSAMYLCASRGLAGGKNIQYFGAGTRLSVL.

The chain couples TRBV25-1 to TRBJ2-1; 7 bases line up with TRBD2. The CDR3 length is 17 residues. CDR1 MGHDK and CDR2 SYGVNS come from the germline V gene. Losses at the gene ends were 4 bases for V and 0 bases for J; bases not matched to a gene: 9. As DNA, the CDR3 is TGTGCCAGCAGTGGTCGACTAGCTGGATTCTCCTACAATGAGCAGTTCTTC. Translation: CASSGRLAGFSYNEQFF.